A selection of T cell receptor beta chains follows, all from one sample in a study of cytomegalovirus exposure and HLA in healthy donors. Here immunoSEQ multiplex PCR was the method, and the copy in TCRdb shows in-frame clones only, minus some. The profile shows 100,000 to 150,000 clones, about 80% of them singletons. Sample: PBMCs. These receptors were obtained from a woman aged 45-59 years in good health and CMV-seronegative. The CDR3 runs from the conserved cysteine through the conserved F or W. Fields, in order: CDR3 DNA, CDR3 protein, CDR3 length, clone size, J gene, V gene, D gene. The D gene is left open where the match is weak. Size is stated for part of the rows, as once, few or many counts, or as a class when the clone is expanded.

cdr3_nt: TGTGCCTGGGGGAGCGGGGGGACCCAGTACTTC
cdr3_aa: CAWGSGGTQYF
cdr3_length: 11
clone_size: -
j_call: TRBJ2-5
v_call: TRBV30
d_call: TRBD2

cdr3_nt: TGTGCCAGCAGCCAAAGACAGGGGCCATTCCCCACTTCTGGGGCCAACGTCCTGACTTTC
cdr3_aa: CASSQRQGPFPTSGANVLTF
cdr3_length: 20
clone_size: -
j_call: TRBJ2-6
v_call: TRBV14
d_call: TRBD1

cdr3_nt: TGTGCCAGCAGCTTAGAAATTCCAGGGGTCCGGGAAACCTTC
cdr3_aa: CASSLEIPGVRETF
cdr3_length: 14
clone_size: -
j_call: TRBJ1-2
v_call: TRBV7-9
d_call: -

cdr3_nt: TGTGCCAGTAGTATAGGCCCGACAGGGGGCGAGACCCAGTACTTC
cdr3_aa: CASSIGPTGGETQYF
cdr3_length: 15
clone_size: once
j_call: TRBJ2-5
v_call: TRBV19
d_call: TRBD1

cdr3_nt: TGTGCCAGTGGGGACACCTCCTACGAGCAGTACTTC
cdr3_aa: CASGDTSYEQYF
cdr3_length: 12
clone_size: -
j_call: TRBJ2-7
v_call: TRBV19
d_call: -

cdr3_nt: TGTGCCAGCAGTTTAGGGGCCGTCCTGTACTTC
cdr3_aa: CASSLGAVLYF
cdr3_length: 11
clone_size: -
j_call: TRBJ2-5
v_call: TRBV27
d_call: -

cdr3_nt: TGTGCCAGCAGTCCGGGACAGGGACAGCAGTACTTC
cdr3_aa: CASSPGQGQQYF
cdr3_length: 12
clone_size: -
j_call: TRBJ2-7
v_call: TRBV6-5
d_call: TRBD1

cdr3_nt: TGTGCCAGCAGTTCTACCGGCTCTGGAAACACCATATATTTT
cdr3_aa: CASSSTGSGNTIYF
cdr3_length: 14
clone_size: -
j_call: TRBJ1-3
v_call: TRBV13
d_call: -

cdr3_nt: TGTGCCAGCAGTTTATCCGGGGACAGGGGATCACCCCTCCACTTT
cdr3_aa: CASSLSGDRGSPLHF
cdr3_length: 15
clone_size: -
j_call: TRBJ1-6
v_call: TRBV27
d_call: TRBD1

cdr3_nt: TGTGCCAGCACCGTTCAGGGGGGAAGAGAAAAACTGTTTTTT
cdr3_aa: CASTVQGGREKLFF
cdr3_length: 14
clone_size: -
j_call: TRBJ1-4
v_call: TRBV27
d_call: TRBD1

cdr3_nt: TGTGCCAGCGGGCGAGGGCCATACGAGCAGTACTTC
cdr3_aa: CASGRGPYEQYF
cdr3_length: 12
clone_size: few
j_call: TRBJ2-7
v_call: TRBV28
d_call: -

cdr3_nt: TGTGCCAGCAGGGGGGGTCTAGACCAAGAGACCCAGTACTTC
cdr3_aa: CASRGGLDQETQYF
cdr3_length: 14
clone_size: -
j_call: TRBJ2-5
v_call: TRBV6-1
d_call: -

cdr3_nt: TGTGCCAGCTCCGCGACTAGCCAAGAGACCCAGTACTTC
cdr3_aa: CASSATSQETQYF
cdr3_length: 13
clone_size: -
j_call: TRBJ2-5
v_call: TRBV7-2
d_call: -

cdr3_nt: TGTGCCGGAGGACAGGGGTTCGGTGGCTACACCTTC
cdr3_aa: CAGGQGFGGYTF
cdr3_length: 12
clone_size: few
j_call: TRBJ1-2
v_call: TRBV28
d_call: TRBD1

cdr3_nt: TGTGCCATCGGCGGGGATCAGCCCCAGCATTTT
cdr3_aa: CAIGGDQPQHF
cdr3_length: 11
clone_size: -
j_call: TRBJ1-5
v_call: TRBV10-3
d_call: -

cdr3_nt: TGTGCCAGCAGCGAGCAACTAGCGGGAGGGGGGGAAGAGACCCAGTACTTC
cdr3_aa: CASSEQLAGGGEETQYF
cdr3_length: 17
clone_size: -
j_call: TRBJ2-5
v_call: TRBV7-2
d_call: TRBD2

cdr3_nt: TGTGCCAGCAGTCGACAGGGGGAGGGTACCGGGGAGCTGTTTTTT
cdr3_aa: CASSRQGEGTGELFF
cdr3_length: 15
clone_size: -
j_call: TRBJ2-2
v_call: TRBV7-3
d_call: TRBD1

cdr3_nt: TGTGCCAGCACCGATTGGGCAGGGGATGAAAAACTGTTTTTT
cdr3_aa: CASTDWAGDEKLFF
cdr3_length: 14
clone_size: few
j_call: TRBJ1-4
v_call: TRBV7-2
d_call: -

cdr3_nt: TGTGCCAGCTCACCACGACTCAGGGTGGAAGGCTACACCTTC
cdr3_aa: CASSPRLRVEGYTF
cdr3_length: 14
clone_size: -
j_call: TRBJ1-2
v_call: TRBV18
d_call: -

cdr3_nt: TGTGCCAGTAGTATTGTCGGGGGGTCCTACGAGCAGTACTTC
cdr3_aa: CASSIVGGSYEQYF
cdr3_length: 14
clone_size: -
j_call: TRBJ2-7
v_call: TRBV19
d_call: TRBD2

cdr3_nt: TGTGCCGCATCCCCCCTCAGTGAGGAAGAGACCCAGTACTTC
cdr3_aa: CAASPLSEEETQYF
cdr3_length: 14
clone_size: -
j_call: TRBJ2-5
v_call: TRBV28
d_call: -

cdr3_nt: TGTGCCAGCAGCCAAGCAGGGACTCGGGGCGAGCAGTACTTC
cdr3_aa: CASSQAGTRGEQYF
cdr3_length: 14
clone_size: -
j_call: TRBJ2-7
v_call: TRBV14
d_call: -

cdr3_nt: TGTGCCAGCAGTGAAGCATTGACAGGGGGCGCGGAGACCCAGTACTTC
cdr3_aa: CASSEALTGGAETQYF
cdr3_length: 16
clone_size: once
j_call: TRBJ2-5
v_call: TRBV6-1
d_call: TRBD1

cdr3_nt: TGTGCCAGCAGTACAGGGGGGAACTCTGGAAACACCATATATTTT
cdr3_aa: CASSTGGNSGNTIYF
cdr3_length: 15
clone_size: -
j_call: TRBJ1-3
v_call: TRBV6-5
d_call: TRBD1

cdr3_nt: TGTGCCAGCAGCTTAAAAAGCAGGCTCTACGAGCAGTACTTC
cdr3_aa: CASSLKSRLYEQYF
cdr3_length: 14
clone_size: -
j_call: TRBJ2-7
v_call: TRBV13
d_call: -

cdr3_nt: TGTGCCAGCAGTTTAGAAGTCGGGAGGGGTACGCAGTATTTT
cdr3_aa: CASSLEVGRGTQYF
cdr3_length: 14
clone_size: -
j_call: TRBJ2-3
v_call: TRBV7-3
d_call: TRBD2